This TCR beta chain appears in the sequencing data of a study of blood T cells in healthy people across ages. Losses at the gene ends were 0 bases for V and 6 bases for J; bases not matched to a gene: 18. The CDR3 runs to 20 residues. The germline gives CDR1 SGHRS, CDR2 YFSETQ. Primers used in a second PCR of roughly 6 to 11 cycles were a sample-barcoded 5' primer and a J-beta primer mix. TCRdb processed the 5' RACE reads anew with MiXCR; each CDR3 protein has one entry. The profile shows hundreds of thousands of distinct CDR3 sequences, around a fifth of them singletons. The material sequenced was blood. This rearrangement joins TRBV5-1 to TRBJ2-1, with 10 bases aligning to TRBD2. This clonotype was sampled from a man aged 65 to 79 in good health. In nucleotides, the CDR3 is TGCGCCAGCAGCTTGGGCTTCGGGACAACTCTAGCGGGAGAGATCAATGAGCAGTTCTTC. Translating gives CASSLGFGTTLAGEINEQFF.